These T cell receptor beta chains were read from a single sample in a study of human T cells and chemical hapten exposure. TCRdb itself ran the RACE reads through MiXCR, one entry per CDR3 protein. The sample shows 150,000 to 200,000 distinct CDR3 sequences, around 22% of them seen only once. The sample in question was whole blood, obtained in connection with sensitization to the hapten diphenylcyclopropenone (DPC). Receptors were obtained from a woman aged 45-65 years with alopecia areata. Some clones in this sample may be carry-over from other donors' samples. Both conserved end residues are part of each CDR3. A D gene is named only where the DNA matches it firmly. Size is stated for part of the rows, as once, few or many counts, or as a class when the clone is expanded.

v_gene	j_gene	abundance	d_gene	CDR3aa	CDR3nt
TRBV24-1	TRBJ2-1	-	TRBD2	CATSPTSGGDNEQFF	TGTGCCACCAGTCCGACTAGCGGGGGTGACAATGAGCAGTTCTTC
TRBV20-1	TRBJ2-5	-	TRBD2	CSADSAGGQETQYF	TGCAGTGCTGATTCAGCGGGAGGACAAGAGACCCAGTACTTC
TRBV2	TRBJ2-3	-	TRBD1	CASSRTGTDTDTQYF	TGTGCCAGCAGTAGGACAGGGACCGACACAGATACGCAGTATTTT
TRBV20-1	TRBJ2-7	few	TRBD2	CSLTGTSGRRVYEQYF	TGCAGTCTTACCGGGACTAGCGGACGAAGAGTCTACGAGCAGTACTTC
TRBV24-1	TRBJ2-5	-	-	CATSDQVLGQETQYF	TGTGCCACCAGTGACCAAGTCCTAGGGCAAGAGACCCAGTACTTC
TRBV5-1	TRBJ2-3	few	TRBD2	CASRLTSGSTTDTQYF	TGCGCCAGCAGGTTGACTAGCGGGAGTACTACAGATACGCAGTATTTT
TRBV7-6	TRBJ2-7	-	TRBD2	CASRSGAGGSYEQYF	TGTGCCAGCAGGTCCGGGGCGGGGGGTTCCTACGAGCAGTACTTC
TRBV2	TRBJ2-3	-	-	CASRADRGTDTQYF	TGTGCCAGCAGGGCCGACCGAGGCACAGATACGCAGTATTTT
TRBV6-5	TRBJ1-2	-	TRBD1	CASSRDRGFRNYGYTF	TGTGCCAGCAGCAGGGACAGGGGGTTCCGTAACTATGGCTACACCTTC
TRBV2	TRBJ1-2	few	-	CASSVGYGYTF	TGTGCCAGCAGTGTAGGGTACGGCTACACCTTC
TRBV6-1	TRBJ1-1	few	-	CASIKEGLRTEAFF	TGTGCCAGCATTAAGGAGGGCCTGAGGACTGAAGCTTTCTTT
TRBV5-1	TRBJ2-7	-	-	CASSSSTGVTYYEQYF	TGCGCCAGCAGCTCCTCCACGGGCGTAACCTACTACGAGCAGTACTTC
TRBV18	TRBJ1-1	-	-	CASSPSYGGANTEAFF	TGTGCCAGCTCACCTTCGTATGGGGGAGCAAACACTGAAGCTTTCTTT
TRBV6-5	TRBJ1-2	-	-	CASTQERGLSRGYTF	TGTGCCAGCACCCAGGAGAGGGGCCTCTCCCGGGGCTACACCTTC
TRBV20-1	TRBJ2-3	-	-	CSARASPKVTDTQYF	TGCAGTGCTAGGGCCAGCCCCAAGGTCACAGATACGCAGTATTTT
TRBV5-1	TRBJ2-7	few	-	CASSLTRSSYEQYF	TGCGCCAGCAGCTTGACGAGGAGCTCCTACGAGCAGTACTTC
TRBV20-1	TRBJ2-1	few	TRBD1	CSAPPDRGHEQFF	TGCAGTGCTCCCCCTGACAGGGGGCATGAGCAGTTCTTC
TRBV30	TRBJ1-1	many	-	CAWRSGSNTEAFF	TGTGCCTGGCGATCAGGGTCTAACACTGAAGCTTTCTTT
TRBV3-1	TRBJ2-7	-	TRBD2	CASSQRVGLAGKYEQYF	TGTGCCAGCAGCCAAAGGGTCGGGCTAGCGGGAAAGTACGAGCAGTACTTC
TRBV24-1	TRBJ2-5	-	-	CATSALGTAQETQYF	TGTGCCACCAGTGCGTTAGGAACAGCGCAAGAGACCCAGTACTTC
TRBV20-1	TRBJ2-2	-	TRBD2	CSVSRLAGPLNTGELFF	TGCAGTGTCAGTCGACTAGCGGGACCTTTGAACACCGGGGAGCTGTTTTTT
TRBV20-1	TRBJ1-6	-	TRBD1	CSATTGDMNSPLHF	TGCAGTGCTACGACAGGGGATATGAATTCACCCCTCCACTTT
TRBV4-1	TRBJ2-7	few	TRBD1	CASSQDSGGDEQYF	TGCGCCAGCAGCCAAGATTCAGGGGGCGACGAGCAGTACTTC
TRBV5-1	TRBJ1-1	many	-	CASSAGRANTEAFF	TGCGCCAGCAGCGCCGGTAGGGCGAACACTGAAGCTTTCTTT
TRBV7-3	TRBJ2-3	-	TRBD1	CASSQGQGAADTQYF	TGTGCCAGCAGCCAGGGACAGGGGGCGGCAGATACGCAGTATTTT
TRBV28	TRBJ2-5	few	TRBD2	CASSITEGLAGGETQYF	TGTGCCAGCAGTATTACCGAAGGACTAGCGGGAGGAGAGACCCAGTACTTC
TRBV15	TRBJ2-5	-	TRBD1	CATSGERQGFQETQYF	TGTGCCACCAGCGGAGAGAGACAGGGTTTCCAAGAGACCCAGTACTTC
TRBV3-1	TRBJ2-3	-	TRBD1	CASSPRGLIEDTQYF	TGTGCCAGCAGCCCCAGGGGGTTGATCGAGGATACGCAGTATTTT
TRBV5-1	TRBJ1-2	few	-	CASNGDGNYGYTF	TGCGCCAGCAACGGGGACGGTAACTATGGCTACACCTTC
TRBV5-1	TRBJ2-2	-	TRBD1	CASSFRGQTNTGELFF	TGCGCCAGCAGCTTCAGGGGGCAGACGAACACCGGGGAGCTGTTTTTT
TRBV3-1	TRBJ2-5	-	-	CASSQVRALGETQYF	TGTGCCAGCAGCCAAGTGCGAGCCCTCGGGGAGACCCAGTACTTC
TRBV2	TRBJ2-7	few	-	CASRGGPYEQYF	TGTGCCAGCAGAGGCGGGCCCTACGAGCAGTACTTC
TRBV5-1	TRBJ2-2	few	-	CASSFLFTGELFF	TGCGCCAGCAGCTTTCTATTCACCGGGGAGCTGTTTTTT
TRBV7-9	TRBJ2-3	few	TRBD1	CASSGRDRGSIDTQYF	TGTGCCAGCAGCGGACGGGACAGGGGGTCCATCGATACGCAGTATTTT
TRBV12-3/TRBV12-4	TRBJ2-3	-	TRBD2	CASSSVGGTDTQYF	TGTGCCAGCAGTTCGGTGGGGGGGACAGATACGCAGTATTTT
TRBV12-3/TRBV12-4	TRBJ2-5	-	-	CASSDLGGPVETQYF	TGTGCCAGCAGTGATCTAGGCGGCCCCGTCGAGACCCAGTACTTC
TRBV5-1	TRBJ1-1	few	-	CASSWREMNTEAFF	TGCGCCAGCAGCTGGAGGGAGATGAACACTGAAGCTTTCTTT